This T cell receptor beta chain was sequenced during a study of blood T cell repertoires in COVID-19. The overall study: Donors in the United States, Italy and Spain gave samples during acute or convalescent COVID-19.

Study processing details: Amplification from reference gene primers served as the basis for estimated nucleated cell counts. Profiling relied on immunoSEQ multiplex PCR, and the TCRdb table lists in-frame clones only, not all of them. V and J calls and clone size follow that table, whereas D and trimming were derived from the DNA. The table shows about 180,000 clones, with roughly 89% occurring only once. The CDR3 is 15 residues long. Germline V gene data show CDR1 as SNHLY and CDR2 as FYNNEI. The V segment lost 5 bases and the J segment 2 bases; nucleotides outside the gene matches: 8. Recruits, aged roughly 18 to 89 years, lived in 24 US areas. Cohorts were assigned according to the clinical history that participants reported.

V usage is TRBV2 and J usage is TRBJ2-5; 7 positions agree with TRBD2. The sample was PBMCs or T cells enriched from blood (not recorded which). The sequence derives from a woman between 35 and 50 years old with acute COVID-19. Written as DNA, the CDR3 is TGTGCCAGCAGTCTGGGACTAAGCCAACAAGAGACCCAGTACTTC. It is translated as CASSLGLSQQETQYF.